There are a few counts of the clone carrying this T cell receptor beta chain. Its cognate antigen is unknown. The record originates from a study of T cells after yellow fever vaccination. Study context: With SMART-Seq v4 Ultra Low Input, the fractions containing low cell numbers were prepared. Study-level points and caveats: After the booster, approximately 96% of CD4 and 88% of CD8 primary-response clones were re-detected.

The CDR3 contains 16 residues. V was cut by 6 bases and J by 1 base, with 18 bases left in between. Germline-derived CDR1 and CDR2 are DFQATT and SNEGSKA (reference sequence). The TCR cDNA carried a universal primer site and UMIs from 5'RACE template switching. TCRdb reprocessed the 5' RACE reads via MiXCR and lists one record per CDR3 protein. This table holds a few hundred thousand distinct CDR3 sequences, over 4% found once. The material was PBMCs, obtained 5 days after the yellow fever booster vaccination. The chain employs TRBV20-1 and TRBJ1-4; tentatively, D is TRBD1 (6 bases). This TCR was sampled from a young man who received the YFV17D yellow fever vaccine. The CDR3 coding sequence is TGCAGTGCCAACTCCCCAGGGGTAGGAACTAATGAAAAACTGTTTTTT. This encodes CSANSPGVGTNEKLFF.